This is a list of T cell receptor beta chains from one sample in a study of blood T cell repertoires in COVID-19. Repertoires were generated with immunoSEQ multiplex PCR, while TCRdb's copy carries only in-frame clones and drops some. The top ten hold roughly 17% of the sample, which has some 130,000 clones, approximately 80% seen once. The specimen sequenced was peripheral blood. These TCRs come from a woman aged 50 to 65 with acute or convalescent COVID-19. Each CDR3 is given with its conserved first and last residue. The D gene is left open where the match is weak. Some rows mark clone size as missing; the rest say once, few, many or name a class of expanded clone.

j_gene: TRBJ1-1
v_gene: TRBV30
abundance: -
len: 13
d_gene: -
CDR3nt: TGTGCCTGGAGGAGGCAGCGTAACACTGAAGCTTTCTTT
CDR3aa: CAWRRQRNTEAFF

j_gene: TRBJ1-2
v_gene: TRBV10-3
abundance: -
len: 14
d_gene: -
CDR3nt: TGTGCCATCAGTGAGTCGACGGGGAGCTATGGCTACACCTTC
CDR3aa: CAISESTGSYGYTF

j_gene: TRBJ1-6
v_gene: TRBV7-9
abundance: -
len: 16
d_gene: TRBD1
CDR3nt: TGTGCCAGCAGCCGGGGGGTGGGACAGGACAATTCACCCCTCCACTTT
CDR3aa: CASSRGVGQDNSPLHF

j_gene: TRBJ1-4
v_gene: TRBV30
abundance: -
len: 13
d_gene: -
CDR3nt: TGTGCCTGGAGCCTTCCCGGGAGAGAAAAACTGTTTTTT
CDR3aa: CAWSLPGREKLFF

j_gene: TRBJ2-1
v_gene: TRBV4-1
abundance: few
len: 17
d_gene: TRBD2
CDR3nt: TGCGCCAGCAGCCCGATCCGGTCTAGCGGGGGGGCACATGAGCAGTTCTTC
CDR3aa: CASSPIRSSGGAHEQFF

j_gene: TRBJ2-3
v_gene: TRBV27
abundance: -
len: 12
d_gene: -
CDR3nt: TGTGCCAGCAGTACAGTAGGAGATACGCAGTATTTT
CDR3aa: CASSTVGDTQYF

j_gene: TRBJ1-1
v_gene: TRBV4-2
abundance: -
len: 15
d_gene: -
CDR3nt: TGTGCCAGCAGCCAAGGAGGTCGGACAAACACTGAAGCTTTCTTT
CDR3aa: CASSQGGRTNTEAFF

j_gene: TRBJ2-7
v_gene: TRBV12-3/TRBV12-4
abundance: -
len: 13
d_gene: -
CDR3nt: TGTGCCAGCAGCGCCGGGATCACCTACGAGCAGTACTTC
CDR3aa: CASSAGITYEQYF

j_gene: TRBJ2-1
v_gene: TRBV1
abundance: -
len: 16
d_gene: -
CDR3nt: TGCACCAGCAGCCAAGATCTGCGGGACTACTACAATGAGCAGTTCTTC
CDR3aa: CTSSQDLRDYYNEQFF

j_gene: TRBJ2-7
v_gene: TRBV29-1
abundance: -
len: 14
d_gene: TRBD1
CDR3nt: TGCAGCGTTGAGAACACAGGGGGGTCCTACGAGCAGTACTTC
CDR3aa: CSVENTGGSYEQYF

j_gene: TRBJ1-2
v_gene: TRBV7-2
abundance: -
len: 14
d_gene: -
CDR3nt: TGTGCCAGCAGCTTAGAGCAGGGACTCAATGGCTACACCTTC
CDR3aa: CASSLEQGLNGYTF

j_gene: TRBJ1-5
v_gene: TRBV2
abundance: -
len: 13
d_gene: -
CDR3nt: TGTGCCAGCACGCCTGAGAGCAATCAGCCCCAGCATTTT
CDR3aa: CASTPESNQPQHF

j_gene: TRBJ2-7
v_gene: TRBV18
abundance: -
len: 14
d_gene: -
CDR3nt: TGTGCCAGCTCAGGTCAGGGTGAGTTATACGAGCAGTACTTC
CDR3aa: CASSGQGELYEQYF